These 9 T cell receptor beta chains were all obtained from the same sample, sequenced in a study of metastatic and nonmetastatic thyroid tumors. No patient had received any treatment before thyroid surgery. TCRdb reprocessed the PCR reads via MiXCR. The sample contains some 93,000 clones, about an eighth of which appear only once. Source material: blood. Every receptor here comes from a female donor with papillary thyroid cancer or a benign thyroid nodule (not recorded which). Some clones in this sample may be carry-over from other donors' samples.

This clone was found many times. J is TRBJ2-7 and V is TRBV9, with D perhaps assigned TRBD1 or TRBD2 (5 bases each). The CDR3 runs 14 residues. CDR1 and CDR2 (germline): SGDLS, YYNGEE. Trimming removed 4 bases from V and 2 bases from J, with 13 bases in between. The CDR3 region has the DNA TGTGCCAGCAGCCAGGGACCTTTGGCCTACGAGCAGTACTTC. Residues: CASSQGPLAYEQYF.

The chain carries TRBV9 and TRBJ2-7; D is possibly TRBD1 (5 bases). V was cut by 4 bases and J by 7 bases, with 18 bases left in between. CDR1 and CDR2 from the germline V gene are SGDLS and YYNGEE. This CDR3 region has 14 residues. The CDR3 coding sequence is TGTGCCAGCAGCCAATTTTTTGGGGCCGGGGAGCAGTACTTC. As protein: CASSQFFGAGEQYF.

A remark on this clone: This likely comes from a read error, as the CDR3 has no conserved phenylalanine or tryptophan at its end. The chain is built from TRBV6-2 or TRBV6-3 and TRBJ2-7; D gene ambiguous. The V gene's germline CDR1 is MNHEY and CDR2 SVGEGT. This CDR3 contains 12 residues. V was pared by 0 bases and J by 6 bases, with 6 bases between. CDR3 region: CASSYSGGEQYL. The CDR3 bases are TGTGCCAGCAGTTACTCCGGTGGCGAGCAGTACCTC.

This clone was counted at least ten times. The chain has TRBV18 and TRBJ2-3; D not certain. The V and J ends lost 3 bases and 3 bases respectively, with 16 bases between them. The CDR3 extends over 16 amino acids. The germline V gene has CDR1 KGHSH and CDR2 LQKENI. CDR3: CASSPLSRMRTDTQYF. In DNA, the CDR3 is TGTGCCAGCTCACCGTTATCCAGGATGAGGACAGATACGCAGTATTTT. The variable domain in full, completed from reference TRBV18 and TRBJ2-3, reads NAGVMQNPRHLVRRRGQEARLRCSPMKGHSHVYWYRQLPEEGLKFMVYLQKENIIDESGMPKERFSAEFPKEGPSILRIQQVVRGDSAAYFCASSPLSRMRTDTQYFGPGTRLTVL.

This clone was detected a few times. This sample also contains other DNA sequences that code for the same CDR3. The gene calls are TRBV28 and TRBJ2-1; D is undetermined. Germline assignment: CDR1 MDHEN and CDR2 SYDVKM. V was pared by 9 bases and J by 8 bases, with 17 bases between. The CDR3 is 13 residues long. CDR3: CASSLSGLDEQFF. The CDR3 DNA sequence: TGTGCCAGTAGCCTCTCAGGTCTGGATGAGCAGTTCTTC.

This clone was seen a few times. A single base separates this from a much larger clone, so it may be a read error. V and J are TRBV2 and TRBJ2-3; no definite D call. Trimming stripped 7 bases from V and 4 bases from J, with 12 bases between. Germline CDR1 and CDR2: SNHLY and FYNNEI. CDR3 size: 13 residues. CDR3: CASIRERSDTQYF. The CDR3 DNA sequence: TGTGCCAGCATACGTGAACGGTCAGATACGCAGTATTTT.

With respect to this clone: This sequence may be a read error, since a much larger clone differs from it by one base. For the CDR3, the DNA is TGTGTCAGCAGCTTAGCGCCGTGGGATACGCAGTATTTT. It yields the protein CVSSLAPWDTQYF. The V gene is TRBV7-2, the J gene TRBJ2-3, with D possibly matching TRBD2 (5 bases). This CDR3 contains 13 residues. Germline V gene sequence: CDR1 SGHTA, CDR2 FQGNSA.

This clone was seen more than once but under ten times. V is TRBV6-1 and J is TRBJ1-6; D is ambiguous. The V gene's germline CDR1 is MNHNS and CDR2 SASEGT. V lost 5 bases and J lost 3, with 17 bases in between. The CDR3 has 17 residues. CDR3 nucleotides: TGTGCCAGCAGTCCCCCCTGTAGGTCCGACTATAATTCACCCCTCCACTTT. This gives the protein CASSPPCRSDYNSPLHF.

This clone was picked up a small number of times. The V gene is TRBV25-1, the J gene TRBJ2-1; 8 bases align to TRBD2. CDR3 length: 14 residues. Germline assignment: CDR1 MGHDK and CDR2 SYGVNS. V lost 8 bases and J lost 5; bases outside the gene matches: 8. CDR3 nucleotides: TGTGCCAGCGTCAGCGGGAGAATGGACAATGAGCAGTTCTTC. Translated: CASVSGRMDNEQFF.